A selection of T cell receptor beta chains follows, all from one sample in a study of low-dose radiotherapy and immunotherapy resistance in tumors. TCRdb independently ran MiXCR on the reads; one entry per CDR3 protein. The data show 70,000 to 90,000 distinct CDR3 sequences, over 15% seen once. This specimen consisted of PBMCs, obtained before treatment. The origin of the receptors is a male donor with prostate cancer. The CDR3 runs from the conserved cysteine through the conserved F or W. D genes are given only for firm matches. Only some rows state a clone size, as once, few, many or a class for expanded clones.

cdr3_length	d_call	j_call	clone_size	v_call	cdr3_nt	cdr3_aa
14	TRBD2	TRBJ2-3	many	TRBV5-5	TGTGCCAGCAGCCGGACTAGCGGCACAGATACGCAGTATTTT	CASSRTSGTDTQYF
16	TRBD2	TRBJ2-1	many	TRBV5-1	TGCGCCAGCAGACGTGGATACGGGGGGGCCAGCAATGAGCAGTTCTTC	CASRRGYGGASNEQFF
16	-	TRBJ1-2	many	TRBV10-3	TGTGCCATCAGTGAGTCCTTGACAGAAGCTAACTATGGCTACACCTTC	CAISESLTEANYGYTF
14	TRBD1	TRBJ2-2	-	TRBV15	TGTGCCACCAGAACAGGGGTGGGCACCGGGGAGCTGTTTTTT	CATRTGVGTGELFF
14	TRBD1	TRBJ1-5	many	TRBV19	TGTGCCAGTAGCCAGGACAGGAGGAATCAGCCCCAGCATTTT	CASSQDRRNQPQHF
14	-	TRBJ2-3	-	TRBV29-1	TGCAGCGTTACACCGGGACCCCAAGGAGATACGCAGTATTTT	CSVTPGPQGDTQYF
13	TRBD1	TRBJ2-7	many	TRBV12-3/TRBV12-4	TGTGCCAGCAGCCAGGGGGACGAACTCGAGCAGTACTTC	CASSQGDELEQYF
16	-	TRBJ1-3	many	TRBV6-2/TRBV6-3	TGTGCCAGCACTTGGAGCAAGGACAGCTCTGGAAACACCATATATTTT	CASTWSKDSSGNTIYF
15	TRBD1	TRBJ1-2	many	TRBV2	TGTGCCAGCAGTGACACGGGACAGGGGCTTTATGGCTACACCTTC	CASSDTGQGLYGYTF
16	TRBD2	TRBJ2-3	few	TRBV30	TGTGCCTGGAGTCCGCTAGCGGGCCATAGCACAGATACGCAGTATTTT	CAWSPLAGHSTDTQYF
15	-	TRBJ2-2	many	TRBV20-1	TGCAGTGCTAGCGGGGGGCCATCGAACACCGGGGAGCTGTTTTTT	CSASGGPSNTGELFF
14	-	TRBJ2-7	many	TRBV7-2	TGTGCCAGCAGCCCCGAGGGAGGCCCATATGAGCAGTACTTC	CASSPEGGPYEQYF
14	TRBD2	TRBJ2-3	few	TRBV2	TGTGCCAGCAGTGGAAGTAGCGGGGGGAATACGCAGTATTTT	CASSGSSGGNTQYF
11	-	TRBJ2-7	many	TRBV11-2	TGTGCCAGCAGCCCTTTGTTTATTCCGTACTTC	CASSPLFIPYF
16	TRBD1	TRBJ2-5	many	TRBV30	TGTGCCTGGAGTTTAACTCGACAGGGGGCAGGGGAGACCCAGTACTTC	CAWSLTRQGAGETQYF
15	-	TRBJ2-2	-	TRBV28	TGTGCCAGCAGTTTCGGAGGGGCGACAGCCGGGGAGCTGTTTTTT	CASSFGGATAGELFF
17	TRBD2	TRBJ2-3	-	TRBV5-1	TGCGCCAGCAGCTTCGCCTTAGCGGGGGGGAACACAGATACGCAGTATTTT	CASSFALAGGNTDTQYF
12	-	TRBJ1-3	many	TRBV10-3	TGTGCCATCAGCGCTTCGGGAAACACCATATATTTT	CAISASGNTIYF
16	-	TRBJ1-1	many	TRBV11-2	TGTGCCAGCAGCCATCTGATGCGGGCCGGGGGCACTGAAGCTTTCTTT	CASSHLMRAGGTEAFF
14	-	TRBJ2-5	many	TRBV5-1	TGCGCCAGCAGCTTCCAACAGAGTAAAGAGACCCAGTACTTC	CASSFQQSKETQYF
15	-	TRBJ2-3	many	TRBV6-6	TGTGCCAGCGACCTTTCCCGTAGGGGGGCAGATACGCAGTATTTT	CASDLSRRGADTQYF
15	TRBD2	TRBJ2-1	many	TRBV5-5	TGTGCCAGCAGCGGCGGGGGGAGCCGGCGCAATGAGCAGTTCTTC	CASSGGGSRRNEQFF
17	-	TRBJ1-1	-	TRBV13	TGTGCCACCAGCAGAGATAAGGGAGGGTCTTTGAACACTGAAGCTTTCTTT	CATSRDKGGSLNTEAFF
13	TRBD1	TRBJ2-7	many	TRBV20-1	TGCAGTGCTACGGACAGGCCCAACTACGAGCAGTACTTC	CSATDRPNYEQYF
15	-	TRBJ2-3	many	TRBV5-1	TGCGCCAGCAGAGAGACTAGGATTAACACAGATACGCAGTATTTT	CASRETRINTDTQYF
15	TRBD2	TRBJ2-1	many	TRBV2	TGTGCCGGGGAAAGACTAGCGGGAGAGTACAATGAGCAGTTCTTC	CAGERLAGEYNEQFF
14	-	TRBJ2-7	many	TRBV29-1	TGCAGCGTGGCCCGGGAGCTGTCATCCTACGAGCAGTACTTC	CSVARELSSYEQYF
17	TRBD2	TRBJ2-1	-	TRBV3-1	TGTGCCAGCAGTCGACTAGCGGGGGCCCGAGAAAGCAATGAGCAGTTCTTC	CASSRLAGARESNEQFF
16	TRBD2	TRBJ2-3	many	TRBV2	TGTGCCAGCAGTATGACTAGCGGGGATTTCACAGATACGCAGTATTTT	CASSMTSGDFTDTQYF
18	-	TRBJ2-2	-	TRBV7-8	-	CASSSRDQNTGELFFFFF
17	-	TRBJ2-2	many	TRBV11-2	TGTGCCAGCAGCATACTACATATGGGGGCGAACACCGGGGAGCTGTTTTTT	CASSILHMGANTGELFF
15	-	TRBJ1-6	many	TRBV5-3	TGTGCCAGCAGCTTAGACGGGGACAACGGCTCACCCCTCCACTTT	CASSLDGDNGSPLHF
17	-	TRBJ2-5	many	TRBV3-1	TGTGCCAGCAGCCCCTTTGGGGGCGGGGGCCCCCAAGAGACCCAGTACTTC	CASSPFGGGGPQETQYF
16	TRBD2	TRBJ2-1	-	TRBV7-3	TGTGCCAGCATCCACGGGACTAGCTCCTACAATGAGCAGCAGTTCTTC	CASIHGTSSYNEQQFF
14	TRBD1	TRBJ2-3	many	TRBV6-2/TRBV6-3	TGTGCCAGCAGTGGACAGGTGGAGGCAGGTACGCAGTATTTT	CASSGQVEAGTQYF
13	-	TRBJ2-3	many	TRBV2	TGTGCCAGCACCCTCGACCCCCAGGATACGCAGTATTTT	CASTLDPQDTQYF
11	-	TRBJ2-1	many	TRBV28	TGTGCCAGCAGCCCTTACAATGAGCAGTTCTTC	CASSPYNEQFF
14	TRBD1	TRBJ2-3	many	TRBV7-3	TGTGCCAGCAGCCAAGACAGGGGGGCAGATACGCAGTATTTT	CASSQDRGADTQYF
14	TRBD1	TRBJ2-3	many	TRBV20-1	TGCAGTGCCACTGACAGGGTTGGCACAGATACGCAGTATTTT	CSATDRVGTDTQYF
16	-	TRBJ2-1	many	TRBV19	TGTGCCAGTAGTATGGGGGGTCCCAGCTCCTACAATGAGCAGTTCTTC	CASSMGGPSSYNEQFF
13	TRBD1	TRBJ1-4	few	TRBV7-8	TGTGCCAGCAGCTTAGCCCGGGACAGAACACTGTTTTTT	CASSLARDRTLFF
13	-	TRBJ1-1	many	TRBV5-4	TGTGCCAGCAGCTTGAAAGGGCGGGGTGAAGCTTTCTTT	CASSLKGRGEAFF
17	TRBD2	TRBJ2-7	many	TRBV15	TGTGCCACCAGCAGCCAGGGACTAGCGGGGGGGCGGTACGAGCAGTACTTC	CATSSQGLAGGRYEQYF
16	-	TRBJ2-5	many	TRBV21-1	TGTGCCAGCAGCAACCCGCCACAGGTACCCCAAGAGACCCAGTACTTC	CASSNPPQVPQETQYF